These 7 T cell receptor beta chains originate from one sample sequenced in a study. TCRdb fed the 5' RACE reads into MiXCR, producing one record per CDR3 protein. The sample yields about 32,000 distinct CDR3 sequences, roughly a quarter seen once. The sample was memory CD4+ T cells sorted from blood. Noted subset: memory CD4+ T cells, CD4+CD45RO+CD25-. These receptors came from a female donor with breast cancer.

J is TRBJ2-3 and V is TRBV20-1, with a weak D call TRBD1 (7 bases). V was pared by 0 bases and J by 2 bases, with 33 bases between. CDR1 is DFQATT and CDR2 is SNEGSKA in the germline V gene (reference sequence). This CDR3 is 22 amino acids long. The CDR3 loop reads CSARDLLTEGAERGDYTDTQYF. DNA for the CDR3: TGCAGTGCTAGAGATCTCCTGACAGAGGGGGCGGAGAGGGGGGATTACACAGATACGCAGTATTTT.

Comment on this clonotype: This may be a read error: a much more frequent sequence differs by one nucleotide. The chain has TRBV6-4 and TRBJ1-1; D not resolved. The germline V and J ends were trimmed by 3 bases and 4 bases, with 9 bases remaining between them. Germline CDR1 reads MRHNA; CDR2 reads SNTAGT. CDR3 size: 13 residues. CDR3: CASSEGQATEAFF. CDR3 in DNA: TGTGCCAGCAGTGAAGGGCAGGCCACTGAAGCTTTCTTT.

There are many counts of this clonotype. V is TRBV11-2 and J is TRBJ1-1; D gene ambiguous. Germline CDR1 SGHAT, CDR2 FQNNGV. V gave up 7 bases and J gave up 5 bases, with 14 bases separating them. The CDR3 is 13 amino acids. The CDR3 region is CASTNYPRTEAFF. The CDR3 DNA reads as TGTGCCAGCACTAATTACCCCAGGACTGAAGCTTTCTTT.

This clonotype was detected only a few times. This may come from a read error, since a much larger clone is one base off. The chain couples TRBV4-1 to TRBJ2-1; no firm D call. The germline V gene encodes CDR1 MGHRA and CDR2 YSYEKL. The CDR3 has 15 amino acids. CDR3 nucleotide sequence: TGCGCCAGCAGCCTGATGGATGATTCCTACAATGGGCAGTTCTTC. Translation: CASSLMDDSYNGQFF.

This clonotype occurred many times. This rearrangement joins TRBV20-1 to TRBJ2-5; TRBD2 agrees at 11 bases. With 6 bases clipped from V and 4 bases from J, the junction kept 7 bases outside the gene matches. Germline CDR1 is DFQATT and CDR2 is SNEGSKA (reference sequence). CDR3 length: 14 residues. This chain's CDR3 is CSAQTGLAGETQYF. The CDR3 DNA is TGCAGTGCCCAAACCGGACTAGCGGGAGAGACCCAGTACTTC.

This clonotype has more than one count but fewer than ten. CDR3 DNA: TGTGCCAGCAGCTTTGGGGGGAACACTGAAGCTTTCTTT. Amino acid sequence: CASSFGGNTEAFF. The V and J genes are TRBV7-2 and TRBJ1-1; D might be TRBD1 (5 bases). The V end lost 3 bases, the J end lost 1 base, and 6 bases lay between the germline ends. This CDR3 spans 13 amino acids. Germline V gene lookup returns CDR1 SGHTA and CDR2 FQGNSA.

This clonotype was picked up a small number of times. The chain couples TRBV13 to TRBJ2-1, with D unresolved. Trimming took off 1 base at V and 1 base at J, with 8 bases between the two ends. Germline lookup yields CDR1 PRHDT and CDR2 FYEKMQ (reference sequence). The CDR3 loop spans 15 amino acids. The CDR3 loop reads CASSLDGPSYNEQFF. CDR3 nucleotides: TGTGCCAGCAGCTTAGATGGGCCGTCCTACAATGAGCAGTTCTTC.